This TCR beta chain stems from a study of post-analysis software for immune sequencing data. Study in general: The disease courses covered relapsing-remitting, secondary progressive and progressive-relapsing multiple sclerosis.

General observations from the study: By F measure, samples from a shared preparation batch strongly co-clustered. Comparison with controls showed significantly lower normalized Chao1 diversity in multiple sclerosis patients. Included in a set of roughly five TRBV segments more frequent in patients than controls were TRBV5-6, TRBV5-1 and TRBV20-1.

This clonotype was detected a few times. Its antigen remains unknown. cDNA libraries for TCR beta contained unique molecular identifiers. Input populations of about 0.95 to 11 million T cells gave rise to around 480,000 cDNA molecules. TCRdb re-analysed the PCR reads in MiXCR, keeping a single row per CDR3 protein. Of fewer than 850,000 distinct CDR3 sequences listed, around 46% are singletons. This CDR3 has 12 residues. V was cut by 4 bases and J by 15 bases, with 16 bases left in between. The germline CDR1 and CDR2 sequences are MDHEN and SYDVKM. The V and J genes are TRBV28 and TRBJ2-4, with D maybe TRBD2 (5 bases). The sequence was obtained from a girl aged 10-17 years with multiple sclerosis. Sequenced input: blood. CDR3 nucleotides: TGTGCCAGCAGTTCAAGCTCGAGGGTTGTGTACTTC. Translated: CASSSSSRVVYF.